This T cell receptor beta chain is from a study of human T cells and chemical hapten exposure. Whole-study results and caveats: Every donor had alopecia, and their immune response may therefore differ from healthy people's.

Regarding this clonotype: The antigen remains unidentified.

Separate cDNA molecules received unique molecular identifiers, which the library attached to them. TCRdb itself ran the RACE reads through MiXCR, one entry per CDR3 protein. The data show approximately 180,000 distinct CDR3 sequences, 25% to 35% seen once. The CDR3 length is 14 residues. V was trimmed by 6 bases and J by 0 bases, leaving 6 bases between them. Germline CDR1 reads SGHTA; CDR2 reads FQGNSA. Time point defined: pre-sensitization, week 0. Treatment specified: therapeutic diphenylcyclopropenone sensitization with weekly scalp DPC. At every patch-test visit, blood was drawn before the patch test was applied.

This clonotype originated in a woman between 25 and 40 years old with alopecia areata. Some clones in this sample may be carry-over from other donors' samples. This chain uses TRBV7-2 with TRBJ2-6; D is ambiguous. Source: whole blood, taken in connection with sensitization to the hapten diphenylcyclopropenone (DPC). The CDR3, as DNA: TGTGCCAGCAGTCGGAGCTCTGGGGCCAACGTCCTGACTTTC. Protein: CASSRSSGANVLTF. The complete variable domain, with remaining parts taken from reference TRBV7-2 and TRBJ2-6, reads GAGVSQSPSNKVTEKGKDVELRCDPISGHTALYWYRQSLGQGLEFLIYFQGNSAPDKSGLPSDRFSAERTGGSVSTLTIQRTQQEDSAVYLCASSRSSGANVLTFGAGSRLTVL.